These 31 T cell receptor beta chains originate from one sample sequenced in a study of PD-L1 blockade in urothelial cancer. Sequenced by immunoSEQ multiplex PCR; TCRdb stores in-frame clones only, minus some. This sample has about 130,000 clones, with approximately 84% found just once. Time point given: pretreatment peripheral blood. The sample consisted of PBMCs, taken around atezolizumab (anti-PD-L1) treatment. The receptors come from a man aged 50-60 years with urothelial cancer.

The chain combines TRBV9 with TRBJ2-1; a weak D match, TRBD1 (6 bases). Germline V gives CDR1 SGDLS, CDR2 YYNGEE. V was shortened by 3 bases and J by 6 bases, with 13 bases between the two germline ends. CDR3 length: 14 residues. CDR3 sequence (DNA): TGTGCCAGCAGCGAGGGGGTTGGAGCCAATGAGCAGTTCTTC. Protein: CASSEGVGANEQFF.

This sequence joins TRBV27 and TRBJ2-7, with TRBD1 as a possible D gene (6 bases). This CDR3 has 13 residues. In germline, CDR1 is MNHEY, CDR2 SMNVEV (reference sequence). Between the trimmed V and J ends, which lost 2 bases and 4 bases, there was a span of 9 bases. The CDR3 sequence: CASSLRQGYEQYF. The CDR3 region has the DNA TGTGCCAGCAGTTTACGGCAGGGGTACGAGCAGTACTTC.

This clone occurred once. The CDR3 sequence: CASSYSYSNQPQHF. CDR3 DNA: TGTGCCAGCAGTTACTCTTATAGCAATCAGCCCCAGCATTTT. This chain joins TRBV6-6 and TRBJ1-5; D is undetermined. V was trimmed by 0 bases and J by 0 bases, leaving 3 bases between them. Germline V gene lookup returns CDR1 MNHNY and CDR2 SVGAGI (reference sequence). The CDR3 has 14 residues.

The rearrangement uses TRBV25-1 and TRBJ1-2; D might be TRBD1 (5 bases). This CDR3 comprises 13 residues. V lost 0 bases and J 10 bases, leaving 12 bases between the germline ends. CDR1 and CDR2 (germline): MGHDK, SYGVNS. Here the CDR3 reads CASSEYASRDYTF. The CDR3 DNA reads as TGTGCCAGCAGTGAATATGCCTCCAGGGACTACACCTTC.

V usage is TRBV28 and J usage is TRBJ2-7; 7 bases agree with TRBD1. The CDR3 loop spans 12 amino acids. Germline lookup yields CDR1 MDHEN and CDR2 SYDVKM. The V and J ends lost 10 bases and 2 bases, in that order; junction bases with no gene match: 5. CDR3 residues: CAISGTAYEQYF. The CDR3, as DNA: TGTGCCATCTCCGGGACAGCCTACGAGCAGTACTTC.

CDR3 coding DNA: TGTGCCAGCAGCGGCCGACAGGGGACCTACGAGCAGTACTTC. It is translated as CASSGRQGTYEQYF. J is TRBJ2-7 and V is TRBV6-6; 8 bases match TRBD1. The CDR3 consists of 14 residues. V was clipped by 6 bases and J by 2 bases; unmatched bases: 6. Germline CDR1 is MNHNY and CDR2 is SVGAGI (reference sequence).

A note on this clone: An end of the junction differs from the germline gene, which may be a read error. The J gene is TRBJ2-5, the V gene TRBV4-1, with 7 bases lining up with TRBD1. The CDR3 length is 13 residues. Germline V gives CDR1 MGHRA, CDR2 YSYEKL. CDR3 in DNA: TGCGCCAGCAGCCAAGCACTCCAGGGGGTTTCGGACTTC. Protein product: CASSQALQGVSDF.

In DNA, the CDR3 is TGTGCCAGCAGGGAACGGGAGTCCTACAATGAGCAGTTCTTC. Its translation is CASRERESYNEQFF. The chain joins TRBV2 to TRBJ2-1, with a tentative D call TRBD2 (6 bases). V was trimmed by 6 bases and J by 1 base, leaving 10 bases between them. The CDR3 is made up of 14 amino acids. Germline V gene data show CDR1 as SNHLY and CDR2 as FYNNEI.

This clone appeared a single time. The rearrangement links TRBV2 to TRBJ1-6; 7 nucleotides agree with TRBD1. Trimming removed 6 bases from V and 5 bases from J; junction bases left unmatched: 4. Germline assignment: CDR1 SNHLY and CDR2 FYNNEI. The CDR3 has 14 residues. CDR3 DNA sequence: TGTGCCAGCAGACCCGGGACAGATAATTCACCCCTCCACTTT. Translated: CASRPGTDNSPLHF.

The rearrangement uses TRBV11-2 and TRBJ1-4, with a possible D match to TRBD1 (6 bases). This CDR3 has 15 residues. Germline-derived CDR1 and CDR2 are SGHAT and FQNNGV. V lost 5 bases, J lost 5 bases, and 15 bases lay in between. In nucleotides, the CDR3 is TGTGCCAGCAGCGCGTTTACAGGGACCAATGAAAAACTGTTTTTT. As protein: CASSAFTGTNEKLFF.

V usage is TRBV13 and J usage is TRBJ1-2; 7 bases are shared with TRBD1. The CDR3 loop spans 16 amino acids. Germline V gene sequence: CDR1 PRHDT, CDR2 FYEKMQ (reference sequence). The trim removed 0 bases at V and 3 bases at J, leaving 7 bases unmatched. In DNA, the CDR3 is TGTGCCAGCAGCTTAGGTCGAACAGGGGATGACTATGGCTACACCTTC. Amino acid sequence: CASSLGRTGDDYGYTF. Looking up the rest from reference TRBV13 and TRBJ1-2 gives the full variable domain: AAGVIQSPRHLIKEKRETATLKCYPIPRHDTVYWYQQGPGQDPQFLISFYEKMQSDKGSIPDRFSAQQFSDYHSELNMSSLELGDSALYFCASSLGRTGDDYGYTFGSGTRLTVV.

The chain couples TRBV5-4 to TRBJ1-2; 8 bases are a match to TRBD1. Trimming removed 4 bases from V and 5 bases from J; junction bases left unmatched: 7. CDR3 length: 14 residues. Germline loops: CDR1 SGHNT, CDR2 YYREEE (reference sequence). The CDR3 sequence: CASSLGQDRYGYTF. The CDR3 DNA reads TGTGCCAGCAGCCTGGGACAGGACAGATATGGCTACACCTTC.

A single count supports this clone. This rearrangement joins TRBV15 to TRBJ2-2; TRBD2 aligns across 16 bases. This CDR3 is built from 18 residues. Germline CDR1 reads LNHNV; CDR2 reads YYDKDF (reference sequence). J gave up 6 bases and V 2 bases, and 6 bases lay outside the gene matches. The CDR3 loop is CATSRSPGTSGRAGELFF. The CDR3 DNA reads as TGTGCCACCAGCAGAAGCCCGGGGACTAGCGGGAGGGCCGGGGAGCTGTTTTTT.

This sequence joins TRBV6-5 and TRBJ1-5, with TRBD1 matching over 7 bases. After removal of 3 bases from V and 4 bases from J, the junction contained 6 bases not matched to a gene. Germline V gene lookup returns CDR1 MNHEY and CDR2 SVGAGI. This CDR3 has 15 residues. CDR3: CASSYNRGQNQPQHF. CDR3 coding DNA: TGTGCCAGCAGTTATAACAGGGGACAAAATCAGCCCCAGCATTTT.

The CDR3 region has the DNA TGTGCCAGCAGTTCCGGAGGATTCTACGAGCAGTACTTC. It specifies CASSSGGFYEQYF. J is TRBJ2-7 and V is TRBV5-4; possibly TRBD2 for D (5 bases). CDR3 length: 13 amino acids. The ends were cut back, 5 bases at V and 3 bases at J, with 12 bases in the middle. Germline V gene data show CDR1 as SGHNT and CDR2 as YYREEE (reference sequence).

As to this clone: Compared with germline, one end of the junction differs, possibly owing to a read error. The V call is TRBV2, the J call TRBJ1-2; D perhaps matches TRBD1 (6 bases). The CDR3 totals 12 residues. CDR1 and CDR2 (germline): SNHLY, FYNNEI. The CDR3 region is CASTRTSDRSPF. In nucleotides, the CDR3 is TGTGCCAGCACCCGAACCTCAGACAGGTCTCCCTTC.

The gene calls are TRBV2 and TRBJ2-5; 9 positions match TRBD2. Germline trimming cut 7 bases from V and 5 bases from J; bases unmatched to any gene: 17. This CDR3 is 17 amino acids long. Germline CDR1 SNHLY, CDR2 FYNNEI. The DNA of the CDR3 is TGTGCCAGCACGGCGGGGTTTTTAGCGGGAGCGCGGGAGACCCAGTACTTC. Protein sequence: CASTAGFLAGARETQYF.

The genes are TRBV19 and TRBJ2-5, with 11 bases fitting TRBD2. The V segment lost 0 bases and the J segment 5 bases; nucleotides outside the gene matches: 8. CDR1 is LNHDA, CDR2 SQIVND, per germline (reference sequence). The CDR3 extends over 17 amino acids. In nucleotides, the CDR3 is TGTGCCAGTAGTATAGACCGTAGCGGGAGGGCTGTGGAGACCCAGTACTTC. Amino acids: CASSIDRSGRAVETQYF.

The chain uses TRBV7-2 and TRBJ1-1, with D unclear. Germline CDR1 reads SGHTA; CDR2 reads FQGNSA. V lost 5 bases and J 1 base, leaving 11 bases between the germline ends. The CDR3 has 14 residues. In DNA form, the CDR3 reads TGTGCCAGCAGCCGACACTCCGCGAACACTGAAGCTTTCTTT. It yields the protein CASSRHSANTEAFF.

This chain joins TRBV6-5 and TRBJ2-2, with no clear D. The CDR3 is made up of 13 amino acids. Per germline, CDR1 MNHEY and CDR2 SVGAGI. V dropped 4 bases and J dropped 4 bases, with 7 bases sitting between them. Here the CDR3 DNA reads TGTGCCAGCAGTTCCCCTCCCACCGGGGAGCTGTTTTTT. It translates to CASSSPPTGELFF.

This clone showed up just a few times. The chain carries TRBV13 and TRBJ2-1; unclear D gene. CDR3 length equals 13 residues. V dropped 4 bases and J dropped 3 bases, with 7 bases sitting between them. Germline V CDR1 and CDR2: PRHDT, FYEKMQ (reference sequence). CDR3 in amino acids: CASSSPHYNEQFF. CDR3 DNA: TGTGCCAGCAGCTCCCCACACTACAATGAGCAGTTCTTC.

This chain links TRBV19 with TRBJ2-1, with TRBD2 identical over 10 bases. Germline CDR1 reads LNHDA; CDR2 reads SQIVND (reference sequence). The length of the CDR3 is 16 residues. Trimming took 1 base from V and 5 from J; bases not matched to a gene: 5. CDR3 sequence (DNA): TGTGCCAGTAGTATAGCAAGGACTAGCGGAAACAATGAGCAGTTCTTC. Protein: CASSIARTSGNNEQFF.

This clone was seen a single time. The chain employs TRBV28 and TRBJ1-2, with a weak D call TRBD1 (6 bases). Trimming left V 3 bases short and J 2 bases short, with 10 bases between. From germline, CDR1 is MDHEN and CDR2 SYDVKM. The length of the CDR3 is 14 residues. CDR3 nucleotides: TGTGCCAGCAGTTTGTCAGGGGCAAACTATGGCTACACCTTC. This codes for CASSLSGANYGYTF.

Only one count was recorded for this clone. In nucleotides, the CDR3 is TGTGCCACCAGCAGAGCCATGGGTCAGACAGGGAGGAACACTGAAGCTTTCTTT. The encoded protein is CATSRAMGQTGRNTEAFF. J is TRBJ1-1 and V is TRBV15; TRBD1 aligns across 7 bases. The CDR3 is made up of 18 amino acids. Germline CDR1 LNHNV, CDR2 YYDKDF (reference sequence). Germline trimming cut 1 base from V and 1 base from J; bases unmatched to any gene: 12.

The gene calls are TRBV4-2 and TRBJ2-1; the match to TRBD1 covers 7 bases. Unmatched junction bases numbered 6, after V lost 0 bases and J lost 1 base. CDR1 LGHNA and CDR2 YNFKEQ come from the germline V gene. The CDR3 is 17 amino acids. The CDR3 DNA is TGTGCCAGCAGCCAAGATCTGTCGGGACAGTCCTACAATGAGCAGTTCTTC. Encoded protein: CASSQDLSGQSYNEQFF.

The J gene is TRBJ1-2, the V gene TRBV5-6, with D unresolved. The CDR3 spans 14 residues. V dropped 1 base and J dropped 3 bases, with 10 bases sitting between them. Germline V gene sequence: CDR1 SGHDT, CDR2 YYEEEE. CDR3 bases: TGTGCCAGCAGCTTGAACAGCTTAGACTATGGCTACACCTTC. This sequence encodes CASSLNSLDYGYTF.

The V call is TRBV4-1, the J call TRBJ1-4; 7 positions match TRBD1. The CDR3 loop spans 17 amino acids. Germline V gene lookup returns CDR1 MGHRA and CDR2 YSYEKL. V was pared by 4 bases and J by 0 bases, with 8 bases of the junction left unmatched. This CDR3 reads CASSPEDRFATNEKLFF. CDR3 coding DNA: TGCGCCAGCAGCCCAGAGGACAGGTTCGCAACTAATGAAAAACTGTTTTTT.

The chain is built from TRBV7-9 and TRBJ2-5; 12 bases are a match to TRBD2. Trimming cost V 5 bases and J 0 bases; bases outside gene matches: 4. Germline-derived CDR1 and CDR2 are SEHNR and FQNEAQ (reference sequence). CDR3 length: 16 residues. The CDR3 DNA follows: TGTGCCAGCAGCGCCAGGACTAGCGGGAACCAAGAGACCCAGTACTTC. Translation gives CASSARTSGNQETQYF.

This clone was observed a handful of times. This rearrangement joins TRBV5-5 to TRBJ2-1, with 9 positions matching TRBD2. This CDR3 has 15 amino acids. V was clipped by 2 bases and J by 7 bases; unmatched bases: 7. Germline V gene sequence: CDR1 SGHKS, CDR2 YYEKEE (reference sequence). This CDR3 reads CASSFRAGGLNEQFF. CDR3 DNA: TGTGCCAGCAGCTTTCGTGCGGGAGGGCTGAATGAGCAGTTCTTC.

The genes are TRBV18 and TRBJ1-5, with 8 positions matching TRBD1. CDR3 length equals 17 residues. CDR1 KGHSH and CDR2 LQKENI come from the germline V gene. With 2 bases clipped from V and 3 bases from J, the junction kept 9 bases outside the gene matches. The CDR3 coding sequence is TGTGCCAGCTCACCAAAGGCAGGGGGCGCAGTCAATCAGCCCCAGCATTTT. Its protein product is CASSPKAGGAVNQPQHF.

The chain recombines TRBV5-1 with TRBJ1-1; D call uncertain. Germline V gene lookup returns CDR1 SGHRS and CDR2 YFSETQ. This CDR3 is built from 14 residues. V was shortened by 2 bases and J by 0 bases, with 8 bases between the two germline ends. CDR3: CASSFGAMNTEAFF. The DNA for the CDR3 is TGCGCCAGCAGCTTCGGTGCTATGAACACTGAAGCTTTCTTT.